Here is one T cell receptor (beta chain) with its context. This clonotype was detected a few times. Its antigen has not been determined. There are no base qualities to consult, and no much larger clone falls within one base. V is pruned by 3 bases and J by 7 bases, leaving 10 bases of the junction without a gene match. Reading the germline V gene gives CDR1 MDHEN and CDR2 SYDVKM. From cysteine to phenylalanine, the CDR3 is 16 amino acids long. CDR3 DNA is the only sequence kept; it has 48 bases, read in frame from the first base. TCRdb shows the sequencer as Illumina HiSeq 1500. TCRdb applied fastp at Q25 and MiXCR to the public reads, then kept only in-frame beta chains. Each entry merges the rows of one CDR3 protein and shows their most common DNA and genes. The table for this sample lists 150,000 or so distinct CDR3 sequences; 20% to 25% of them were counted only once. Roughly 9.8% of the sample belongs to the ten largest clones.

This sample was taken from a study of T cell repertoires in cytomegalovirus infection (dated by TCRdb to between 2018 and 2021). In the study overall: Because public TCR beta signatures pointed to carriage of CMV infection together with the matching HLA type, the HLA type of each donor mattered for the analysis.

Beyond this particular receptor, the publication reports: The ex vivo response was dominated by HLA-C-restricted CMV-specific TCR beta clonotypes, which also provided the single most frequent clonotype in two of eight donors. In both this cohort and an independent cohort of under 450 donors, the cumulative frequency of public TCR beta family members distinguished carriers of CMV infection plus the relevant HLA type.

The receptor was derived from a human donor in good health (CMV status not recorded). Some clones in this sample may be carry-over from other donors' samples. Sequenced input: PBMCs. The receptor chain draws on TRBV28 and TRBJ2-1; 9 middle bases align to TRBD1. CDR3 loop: CASSLPNRGQGNEQFF. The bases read TGTGCCAGCAGTTTGCCGAACAGGGGGCAAGGGAATGAGCAGTTCTTC.